This T cell receptor beta chain derives from a study of cytomegalovirus exposure and HLA in healthy donors (dated by TCRdb to the late 2010s). Concerning the study at large: According to an earlier analysis of a few hundred of the donors, 150 million to 200 million T cells yielded 100 million or so unique TCR beta sequences and roughly 280 Gb of sequence data. Around 300 gigabases of sequencing data and tens of millions of unique TCR sequences were included in an early release covering about 700 HLA-typed donors. Of the 350 to 400 genotyped donors, approximately 82% fell in the genetic ancestry cluster associated with self-reported Caucasian donors. The study aimed to test whether cataloging public T cell receptors could reveal signatures of past pathogen exposure. Using immunosequencing, the study profiled T cell repertoires from about 620 subjects and related those repertoires to cytomegalovirus serostatus. A separate validation cohort of about 110 different subjects was used in addition to the approximately 610-subject first cohort. To predict cytomegalovirus infection status, the study brought together high-throughput TCR immunosequencing, statistical association of individual TCRs with disease status, and machine learning. A later analysis re-analyzed previously published TCR beta repertoires from roughly 600 donors and added high-resolution HLA genotyping to study TCR occurrence patterns. Rather than using new phenotypic data, the later analysis identified candidate immune exposures from TCR beta sequences and from how often those sequences occurred across donors. To decide whether each TCR beta V gene segment behaved as functional or pseudogenic, an earlier analysis of some 600 of the donors relied on high-throughput TCR beta sequencing. Alongside the repertoire data, information on donor age, sex, ethnicity and CMV serostatus was compiled. Genome-wide SNP genotypes for about 60% of the 666 donors were used in a later genetic analysis, which treated that subset as a discovery cohort. Every repertoire in the discovery cohort had been generated on one and the same sequencing platform. HLA typing covered class I and class II loci at four-digit resolution. Typing coverage differed by locus: A, B, C, DRB1 and DQB1 were typed in about 620-630 donors, DQA1 in approximately 520, DPA1 in around 610, and DPB1 in 400 to 480. Several DR-DQ haplotypes were handled as single units for association and clustering, since linkage in the cohort was strong. Across about 370 genotyped donors of the cohort, an average of 235,054 unique TCR beta nucleotide sequences per donor were sequenced, and around 19% of those sequences were non-productive.

CDR1 and CDR2, per the germline V gene, are SGHTA and FQGTGA. The CDR3 numbers 15 residues from cysteine through phenylalanine. Only the CDR3 part of the read is kept: 45 bases, read in frame from the first base. V and J are truncated by 1 base and 7 bases respectively, leaving an intervening sequence of 16 bases. The cohort comprised fewer than 700 healthy bone marrow donors. Cohort members were all nominally healthy when sampled, although unrecorded immune exposures were likely present. The donor was CMV seropositive and belonged to the group of around 300 seropositive cohort members. Every donor gave a peripheral blood sample, and the peripheral blood mononuclear cells from that sample were used for TCR beta sequencing. Genomic DNA was extracted from the blood cell samples with the Qiagen DNeasy Blood Extraction Kit. A note on this clone: Its antigen remains unidentified. There are no base qualities to consult, and no much larger clone falls within one base.

Points the paper makes about the study in general: A later analysis found that HLA-associated TCR beta chains were more clonally expanded and had lower generation probabilities than equally common non-associated chains. Some IMGT-functional V segments, including TRBV6-2 and TRBV6-3, could not be told apart with the 87-base-pair reads, so those segments were excluded. A later analysis associated 16,951 TCR beta sequences with specific HLA alleles at a false discovery rate of 0.05. The classifier was reported to diagnose cytomegalovirus status with high specificity and sensitivity in both the original and validation cohorts. When HLA alleles, especially DR and DQ, strongly co-occurred, TCR associations were difficult to assign to individual alleles. Across donors, most TCR sequences were observed very rarely, whereas some public TCRs were present in many individuals. According to a later analysis, most CMV-associated TCR beta chains appeared to be HLA-restricted, and the HLA associations seemed to be driven largely by CMV exposure. The presence/absence analyses assumed that sequencing depth was roughly uniform across donors, and that assumption may not be true. A further reported finding was that TCR beta sequences accurately predicted the HLA-A and HLA-B alleles for most subjects in the first cohort. The earlier analysis of approximately 590 of the donors excluded around 17 rarely observed V segments, including chromosome 9 orphons, because counts were too low. A few of the identified cytomegalovirus-associated TCR beta chains were confirmed in vitro to be specific for cytomegalovirus antigens. A later genetic analysis reported fewer N-insertions in productive TCRs among donors in an Asian-associated ancestry cluster than the roughly 670-donor mean. In an earlier analysis of roughly 560 of the donors, most TCR beta V segments were observed in productive rearrangements about 90% or about 30% of the time, broadly matching IMGT annotations. A group of highly shared sequence variants was considered likely to be a technical artifact of the sequencing pipeline. According to a later analysis, TCR association rates differed among HLA loci, with DRB1 alleles showing the most associated TCRs and HLA-C alleles showing the fewest. Linkage disequilibrium might explain the correlated functional status among segregating V segments, but an unknown experimental factor could not be excluded. The cohort was sequenced for TCR beta chains only, and without alpha or paired-chain data the features that could be detected were limited. Because HLA typing was missing for some donors at each locus, association tests included only the typed subset. In a later genetic analysis, a missense DCLRE1C variant was associated with V-gene and J-gene trimming of TCR beta chains, and the association was replicated in an independent cohort. According to the authors, the approach could potentially be generalized to other disease states and immunological phenotypes. A total of fewer than 200 TCR beta chains were listed by the study as associated with cytomegalovirus. The only immune exposure information available for the cohort was CMV serostatus. According to a later analysis, parvovirus B19, influenza, CMV and Epstein-Barr virus appeared linked to several top co-occurrence clusters.

The library was generated by the immunoSEQ multiplex PCR assay. A mixture of 60 forward primers for TCR Vbeta segments and 13 reverse primers for TCR Jbeta segments was used in the multiplex PCR. The CDR3 region of rearranged TCR beta genes was amplified from genomic DNA with a multiplex PCR assay. The amplified TCR beta libraries were sequenced on the Illumina HiSeq System as 87-base-pair reads. The study's processing was this. Across the 670 or so repertoires, a later analysis counted some 81 million unique TCR beta chains, roughly 11 million of which were shared by at least two donors. Raw reads were error-corrected and collapsed into unique sequences with a nearest-neighbor algorithm that merged closely related sequences to remove PCR and sequencing errors. CDR3 sequences were aligned to IMGT reference sequences to assign V, D and J gene segments. For a sequence to be retained, a match of at least six nucleotides to both a V gene segment and a J gene segment was required. Rearrangements were called productive when the CDR3 lacked stop codons and stayed in frame with V and J; all others were non-productive. CDR3 was defined by IMGT convention, running from the second conserved V-encoded cysteine to the conserved J-encoded phenylalanine. The earlier analysis of about 640 of the donors excluded any sequence lacking an unambiguous match to a single V gene segment. In an earlier analysis of some 590 of the donors, a V segment was called functional when productive rearrangements were above 56.7%, and segregating when the standard deviation between donors exceeded 5%. To diagnose cytomegalovirus status from the catalog of TCR beta chain sequences, a statistical classification framework was built. V and J gene assignment, in a later analysis, came from comparing TCR nucleotide sequences with IMGT/GENE-DB human TR gene sequences. In a later analysis, CDR3 sequences and most-parsimonious VDJ recombination scenarios were assigned using the TCRdist pipeline. In a later analysis, each TCR beta chain was defined by its CDR3 amino acid sequence together with its V-gene family, and reads lacking a unique V-gene family were excluded. As a way to deal with suspected cross-contamination and a sequencing artifact, a later analysis dropped 450 to 600 nucleotide sequences that were highly shared and had low generation probability. In a later analysis, a clonal expansion index for each public chain was calculated from normalized within-repertoire ranks of inferred template counts. Generation probabilities in a later analysis came from a VDJ recombination model fitted to out-of-frame rearrangements, and those results were checked against IGoR. In a later analysis, hypergeometric tests were used to score TCR-TCR, TCR-HLA and TCR-CMV co-occurrence, with a repertoire-size bias correction applied to TCR pairs. A later analysis estimated false discovery rates by permuting HLA or CMV assignments 20 times. In a later analysis, co-occurring TCRs were grouped with DBSCAN, and TCRdist sequence similarity was added when clustering was performed within HLA-allele-positive subsets. For co-occurrence clustering, repertoires with fewer than 30,000 or more than 120,000 public chains were excluded, along with roughly five repertoires with anomalous nucleotide sharing. TCRdb took this table from immuneACCESS and kept in-frame rearrangements with V and J called. Such tables lack part of the clones; where checked against another copy, unresolved V genes explain under half of the gap, and the rest is unexplained. Clone size and the V and J calls come from that table; the DNA yielded D and trimming. The sample contains approximately 190,000 clones, more than 70% of them found a single time. The ten most abundant clones make up about 1.7% of the sample.

The rearrangement combines TRBV7-3 with TRBJ2-5, and possibly TRBD1, on 6 matching bases. Sequencing was done on a sample of PBMCs. The clonotype comes from a man in his forties in good health and CMV-seropositive. CDR3 protein: CASSLNRVAQSTQYF. The DNA is as follows: TGTGCCAGCAGCTTAAACAGGGTGGCCCAGTCGACCCAGTACTTC. The CDR3, completed at both ends by the reference TRBV7-3 and TRBJ2-5 genes, gives the full variable domain GAGVSQTPSNKVTEKGKYVELRCDPISGHTALYWYRQSLGQGPEFLIYFQGTGAADDSGLPNDRFFAVRPEGSVSTLKIQRTERGDSAVYLCASSLNRVAQSTQYFGPGTRLLVL.